This TCR beta chain was captured by sequencing in a study of beta chain features in type 1 diabetes. Broader study findings: The naive, central memory and Treg TCRB repertoires looked more alike in patients than they did in healthy donors.

Reverse transcription of all isolated RNA meant that expressed TCRB transcripts were sequenced. The assay was immunoSEQ multiplex PCR, and TCRdb's table has in-frame clones only and misses some. The data show hundreds of thousands of clones, 8% seen once. Note on this clone: The antigen is unknown.

The sample was central memory CD4+ T cells from blood. This receptor was taken from a woman aged 18-29 years in good health.

The CDR3: CATESGYSNQPQHF. CDR3 sequence (DNA): TGTGCCACCGAGTCAGGTTATAGCAATCAGCCCCAGCATTTT. The chain links TRBV10-3 to TRBJ1-5; D uncertain. There are 14 residues in the CDR3. Germline CDR1 reads ENHRY; CDR2 reads SYGVKD. V lost 10 bases and J 0 bases, leaving 13 bases between the germline ends.